Each of the 30 T cell receptor beta chains below was sequenced from the same sample in a study of T cells in Graves' hyperthyroidism and ophthalmopathy. TCR beta CDR3 regions were amplified from RNA transcripts. Initially, a first-round RT-PCR of the TCR CDR3 employed the HTBI primer set. MiXCR was run by TCRdb on the multiplex PCR reads, yielding one entry per CDR3 protein. The data contain a few hundred thousand distinct CDR3 sequences, 15% to 18% of them singletons. The sequenced material came from blood. These TCRs come from a young woman with Graves' hyperthyroidism.

There are many counts of this clonotype. This chain connects TRBV7-9 to TRBJ2-7, with 7 nucleotides matching TRBD2. Germline V gene data show CDR1 as SEHNR and CDR2 as FQNEAQ (reference sequence). The V segment lost 2 bases and the J segment 7 bases; nucleotides outside the gene matches: 5. CDR3 size: 13 residues. This chain's CDR3 is CASSLPGGGEQYF. Written as DNA, the CDR3 is TGTGCCAGCAGCTTACCGGGAGGTGGAGAGCAGTACTTC.

The rearrangement links TRBV20-1 to TRBJ2-1; the match to TRBD2 covers 13 bases. The germline V gene encodes CDR1 DFQATT and CDR2 SNEGSKA (reference sequence). The length of the CDR3 is 14 residues. Trimming removed 6 bases from V and 6 bases from J; junction bases left unmatched: 5. DNA of the CDR3: TGCAGTGCACTAGCGGGAGGGATTGGCAATGAGCAGTTCTTC. Protein sequence: CSALAGGIGNEQFF.

This clonotype has only a few counts. This chain joins TRBV7-9 and TRBJ2-1; tentatively, D is TRBD1 (5 bases). This CDR3 spans 14 amino acids. CDR1 is SEHNR and CDR2 is FQNEAQ in the germline V gene (reference sequence). V dropped 6 bases and J dropped 5 bases, with 14 bases sitting between them. In DNA form, the CDR3 reads TGTGCCAGCAGTTATTTTAAGGGGCACAATGAGCAGTTCTTC. Translating it yields CASSYFKGHNEQFF.

A word on this clonotype: This may arise from a read error, as a much more abundant clone is one base away. The CDR3 does not end in the conserved phenylalanine or tryptophan, so this is likely a read error. The chain links TRBV3-1 to TRBJ1-1; D unresolved. CDR1 LGHDT and CDR2 YNNKEL come from the germline V gene (reference sequence). This CDR3 spans 14 amino acids. The ends were cut back, 0 bases at V and 6 bases at J, with 11 bases in the middle. The CDR3 region is CASSQDYGDSEAFL. CDR3 nucleotides: TGTGCCAGCAGCCAAGACTATGGTGACTCTGAAGCTTTCCTT.

This clonotype has only one observation. A read error is possible here, since a much larger clone lies one base away. The gene calls are TRBV3-1 and TRBJ2-3; no firm D call. V was shortened by 0 bases and J by 3 bases, with 10 bases between the two germline ends. The CDR3 spans 15 residues. Per the germline V gene, CDR1 is LGHDT and CDR2 is YNNKEL (reference sequence). The CDR3 loop reads CASSQDDEWTDTQYF. For the CDR3, the DNA is TGTGCCAGCAGCCAAGATGACGAATGGACAGATACGCAGTATTTT.

This clonotype was seen ten or more times. The chain couples TRBV5-4 to TRBJ2-5; TRBD1 agrees at 12 bases. CDR3 size: 16 residues. J gave up 2 bases and V 0 bases, and 2 bases lay outside the gene matches. Germline V CDR1 and CDR2: SGHNT, YYREEE (reference sequence). CDR3 sequence: CASSLVGQGAQETQYF. The CDR3 DNA reads TGTGCCAGCAGCTTGGTGGGACAGGGGGCACAAGAGACCCAGTACTTC.

There are many counts of this clonotype. This rearrangement joins TRBV6-1 to TRBJ1-5; D gene uncertain. There are 15 residues in the CDR3. The germline V and J ends were trimmed by 7 bases and 3 bases, with 16 bases remaining between them. From germline, CDR1 is MNHNS and CDR2 SASEGT. DNA for the CDR3: TGTGCCAGCAAGGTTATCTCCACAAACAATCAGCCCCAGCATTTT. Residues: CASKVISTNNQPQHF.

This clonotype showed up just a few times. It may be a read error: a sequence one base away is much more abundant. The chain has TRBV7-3 and TRBJ2-1, with 8 bases aligning to TRBD2. Germline V lookup: CDR1 SGHTA, CDR2 FQGTGA. The length of the CDR3 is 16 residues. CDR3 DNA sequence: TGTGCCAGCAGCCAACGCAAGGGCGGGAGGTACAGTGAGCAGTTCTTC. Protein product: CASSQRKGGRYSEQFF.

V gene TRBV5-1 combines with J gene TRBJ1-1, with TRBD1 matching 7 bases. CDR3 length: 14 residues. CDR1 and CDR2 (germline): SGHRS, YFSETQ. J was trimmed by 4 bases and V by 1 base; bases with no gene match: 4. CDR3 residues: CASSLYAGGTEAFF. For the CDR3, the DNA is TGCGCCAGCAGCTTGTATGCAGGGGGCACTGAAGCTTTCTTT.

This clonotype was seen ten or more times. The J gene is TRBJ2-7, the V gene TRBV20-1; D not resolved. The CDR3 runs to 14 residues. Trimming shortened V by 0 bases and J by 2 bases, and 11 bases separated the two germline ends. The germline V gene has CDR1 DFQATT and CDR2 SNEGSKA (reference sequence). The CDR3 DNA sequence: TGCAGTGCTAGAGATGGCGGAAACCCCTACGAGCAGTACTTC. Its protein product is CSARDGGNPYEQYF.

This clonotype came up a few times. The chain combines TRBV7-9 with TRBJ2-2; D unclear. The germline V and J ends were trimmed by 5 bases and 0 bases, with 13 bases remaining between them. The V gene's germline CDR1 is SEHNR and CDR2 FQNEAQ (reference sequence). The CDR3 is 16 residues long. CDR3 sequence: CASSKGGRPNTGELFF. Here the CDR3 DNA reads TGTGCCAGCAGCAAAGGCGGCAGGCCGAACACCGGGGAGCTGTTTTTT. The complete variable domain, with remaining parts taken from reference TRBV7-9 and TRBJ2-2, reads DTGVSQNPRHKITKRGQNVTFRCDPISEHNRLYWYRQTLGQGPEFLTYFQNEAQLEKSRLLSDRFSAERPKGSFSTLEIQRTEQGDSAMYLCASSKGGRPNTGELFFGEGSRLTVL.

There are many counts of this clonotype. The chain links TRBV6-1 to TRBJ1-1; D is perhaps TRBD1 (5 bases). V lost 3 bases and J lost 8, with 13 bases in between. CDR1 and CDR2 (germline): MNHNS, SASEGT. The CDR3 has 13 amino acids. The CDR3 sequence is CASSDSRASEAFF. CDR3 nucleotides: TGTGCCAGCAGTGACAGCAGGGCAAGCGAAGCTTTCTTT.

This clonotype has only a few counts. This rearrangement joins TRBV19 to TRBJ2-6; 12 nucleotides line up with TRBD1. Germline CDR1 and CDR2: LNHDA and SQIVND (reference sequence). V gave up 6 bases and J gave up 2 bases; unmatched junction bases: 5. The CDR3 totals 17 residues. CDR3 amino acids: CASRSGTGGAGANVLTF. CDR3 DNA sequence: TGTGCCAGTAGATCTGGGACAGGGGGCGCTGGGGCCAACGTCCTGACTTTC. Full variable domain (missing parts from reference TRBV19 and TRBJ2-6): DGGITQSPKYLFRKEGQNVTLSCEQNLNHDAMYWYRQDPGQGLRLIYYSQIVNDFQKGDIAEGYSVSREKKESFPLTVTSAQKNPTAFYLCASRSGTGGAGANVLTFGAGSRLTVL.

This clonotype was seen repeatedly, ten times or more. The V call is TRBV10-1, the J call TRBJ2-3, with TRBD2 matching over 12 bases. The CDR3 is 16 residues long. CDR1 WNHNN and CDR2 SYGVQD come from the germline V gene (reference sequence). V shed 1 base and J 3 bases; nucleotides not matched to a gene: 2. CDR3 sequence: CASSELTSGRTDTQYF. The CDR3 coding sequence is TGCGCCAGCAGTGAGTTGACTAGCGGGAGAACAGATACGCAGTATTTT.

This clonotype was counted ten times or more. The chain couples TRBV28 to TRBJ1-2; TRBD1 aligns across 8 bases. Germline V gene lookup returns CDR1 MDHEN and CDR2 SYDVKM. V lost 4 bases, J lost 5 bases, and 9 bases stayed unmatched. CDR3 length: 15 amino acids. The DNA of the CDR3 is TGTGCCAGCAGTTCCCCAGGGGGCGCTCAGTATGGCTACACCTTC. Its protein is CASSSPGGAQYGYTF.

V and J are TRBV30 and TRBJ2-7; 11 bases are a match to TRBD2. The assigned J gene may be wrong: the sequence end matches TRBJ2-1 better. The CDR3 consists of 14 residues. Germline CDR1 is GTSNPN and CDR2 is SVGIG (reference sequence). CDR3 region: CAWRTSGNSYEQFF. The CDR3 DNA is TGTGCCTGGAGGACTAGCGGGAACTCCTACGAGCAGTTCTTC.

The chain employs TRBV7-2 and TRBJ2-7; TRBD2 matches at 8 bases. Looked up from germline, CDR1 is SGHTA and CDR2 is FQGNSA. CDR3 size: 17 residues. V shed 2 bases, J shed 5 bases, and the junction held 14 bases outside the gene matches. CDR3 loop: CASSLNPSGRALDEQYF. CDR3 nucleotides: TGTGCCAGCAGCTTAAACCCTTCCGGGAGGGCCTTAGACGAGCAGTACTTC.

The chain links TRBV19 to TRBJ2-3; D is uncertain. CDR1 LNHDA and CDR2 SQIVND come from the germline V gene (reference sequence). V was trimmed by 6 bases and J by 2 bases, leaving 9 bases between them. This CDR3 region has 13 residues. The CDR3 DNA is TGTGCCAGTAGCCCCATCTTCACAGATACGCAGTATTTT. Translated, it gives CASSPIFTDTQYF.

Note on this clonotype: The junction departs from germline at one end; a sequencing error may be responsible. This rearrangement joins TRBV5-6 to TRBJ2-7; unclear D gene. The length of the CDR3 is 15 residues. Germline CDR1 SGHDT, CDR2 YYEEEE. The CDR3 bases are TGTGCCAGCATCAACCCACCGGGCCCCTCCTACGAGCAGTGCTTC. Its translation is CASINPPGPSYEQCF.

This clonotype was observed a handful of times. The chain couples TRBV2 to TRBJ2-1; no firm D call. The CDR3 contains 11 residues. CDR1 and CDR2 (germline): SNHLY, FYNNEI. The V gene lost 8 bases and the J gene lost 8 bases, with 10 bases spanning the gap. CDR3 sequence reads: CASVGIDEQFF. Written as DNA, the CDR3 is TGTGCCAGCGTCGGTATTGATGAGCAGTTCTTC.

This chain connects TRBV3-1 to TRBJ1-2, with a possible D match to TRBD1 (5 bases). The CDR3 spans 14 residues. Trimming stripped 3 bases from V and 7 bases from J, with 15 bases between. Germline V gives CDR1 LGHDT, CDR2 YNNKEL (reference sequence). As DNA, the CDR3 is TGTGCCAGCAGCCACCTGAACGGGGCCGGTGGCTACACCTTC. It encodes CASSHLNGAGGYTF. The full variable domain, its missing parts supplied by reference TRBV3-1 and TRBJ1-2, is DTAVSQTPKYLVTQMGNDKSIKCEQNLGHDTMYWYKQDSKKFLKIMFSYNNKELIINETVPNRFSPKSPDKAHLNLHINSLELGDSAVYFCASSHLNGAGGYTFGSGTRLTVV.

The V call is TRBV12-3 or TRBV12-4, the J call TRBJ2-1; D is unclear. Trimming cost V 6 bases and J 12 bases, with 18 bases left between them. The CDR3 totals 13 residues. The CDR3 sequence: CASRPPLRSGQFF. The CDR3 nucleotides are TGTGCCAGCAGACCCCCTCTGCGATCGGGGCAGTTCTTC.

A few counts support this clonotype. The V call is TRBV4-1, the J call TRBJ2-1; 11 nucleotides align to TRBD2. Germline-derived CDR1 and CDR2 are MGHRA and YSYEKL. V was pared by 0 bases and J by 6 bases, with 10 bases of the junction left unmatched. The CDR3 is made up of 18 amino acids. The CDR3 DNA sequence: TGCGCCAGCAGCCAAGATTTCCTAGCGGGAGGCCAATTCAATGAGCAGTTCTTC. Encoded protein: CASSQDFLAGGQFNEQFF.

This clonotype has ten or more counts. This chain links TRBV20-1 with TRBJ1-1; D remains ambiguous. Per germline, CDR1 DFQATT and CDR2 SNEGSKA (reference sequence). Trimming left V 1 base short and J 4 bases short, with 4 bases between. This CDR3 contains 11 residues. The CDR3: CSARAGTEAFF. CDR3 DNA sequence: TGCAGTGCTAGAGCCGGCACTGAAGCTTTCTTT.

The chain recombines TRBV20-1 with TRBJ2-7; 11 bases are a match to TRBD2. J gave up 5 bases and V 3 bases, and 9 bases lay outside the gene matches. The CDR3 is made up of 15 amino acids. Germline lookup yields CDR1 DFQATT and CDR2 SNEGSKA (reference sequence). CDR3 amino acids: CSARQLAGAFDEQYF. The CDR3 DNA reads TGCAGTGCTAGGCAACTAGCGGGAGCTTTCGACGAGCAGTACTTC.

The V and J genes are TRBV7-3 and TRBJ2-1; 13 nucleotides align to TRBD2. The CDR3 spans 15 residues. Losses at the gene ends were 4 bases for V and 8 bases for J; bases not matched to a gene: 5. Germline CDR1 and CDR2: SGHTA and FQGTGA. CDR3 sequence: CASSSGLAGTDEQFF. CDR3 coding DNA: TGTGCCAGCAGCTCGGGACTAGCGGGAACAGATGAGCAGTTCTTC.

CDR3 nucleotide sequence: TGTGCCAGCAGCCGGGTAGACCTCTATGGCTACACCTTC. Protein product: CASSRVDLYGYTF. The chain joins TRBV14 to TRBJ1-2; D call uncertain. The length of the CDR3 is 13 residues. Germline values: CDR1 SGHDN, CDR2 FVKESK. The ends were cut back, 4 bases at V and 4 bases at J, with 10 bases in the middle.

This clonotype was seen many times. V and J are TRBV27 and TRBJ2-2, with TRBD1 identical over 7 bases. Germline V gene lookup returns CDR1 MNHEY and CDR2 SMNVEV (reference sequence). V gave up 10 bases and J gave up 2 bases; unmatched junction bases: 7. The CDR3 length is 14 residues. The chain's CDR3 is CATREGANTGELFF. CDR3 sequence (DNA): TGTGCCACAAGAGAGGGGGCAAACACCGGGGAGCTGTTTTTT.

The sample holds a few counts of this clonotype. The rearrangement links TRBV7-3 to TRBJ2-3; D gene ambiguous. The CDR3 consists of 14 residues. Between the trimmed V and J ends, which lost 0 bases and 4 bases, there was a span of 8 bases. CDR1 is SGHTA, CDR2 FQGTGA, per germline. The CDR3 DNA follows: TGTGCCAGCAGCTTAACTGTTCAAGCAGATACGCAGTATTTT. As protein: CASSLTVQADTQYF. The complete variable domain, with remaining parts taken from reference TRBV7-3 and TRBJ2-3, reads GAGVSQTPSNKVTEKGKYVELRCDPISGHTALYWYRQSLGQGPEFLIYFQGTGAADDSGLPNDRFFAVRPEGSVSTLKIQRTERGDSAVYLCASSLTVQADTQYFGPGTRLTVL.

V is TRBV5-1 and J is TRBJ2-3; 7 bases align to TRBD1. The V gene end was trimmed by 3 bases and the J gene end by 6 bases; junction bases not matched to a gene: 7. The V gene's germline CDR1 is SGHRS and CDR2 YFSETQ. The CDR3 runs to 14 residues. CDR3 loop: CASSSGTAGDTQYF. The CDR3 DNA reads TGCGCCAGCAGCTCAGGGACAGCCGGGGATACGCAGTATTTT.